This T cell receptor (beta chain) was profiled in a study of blood T cell repertoires in COVID-19. Study overall: Sites across the United States, Italy and Spain contributed samples from acute and convalescent COVID-19. T cells, B-cell-depleted T cells, or PBMCs supplied cDNA or gDNA.

The germline V gene encodes CDR1 GTSNPN and CDR2 SVGIG (reference sequence). V lost 4 bases and J 10 bases, leaving 22 bases between the germline ends. The CDR3 is 14 amino acids. Per the authors' pipeline: Reference gene primer amplification yielded estimated nucleated cell counts. Data came from immunoSEQ multiplex PCR; TCRdb stores just in-frame clones and leaves some out. The D gene and trimming were derived from the DNA, and the V and J assignments and clone size from that table. The table includes around 300,000 clones, around 82% detected once. The sequenced sample consisted of peripheral blood. This sequence was found in a woman in her forties or fifties who had recovered from COVID-19. The chain employs TRBV30 and TRBJ2-5, with D perhaps TRBD2 (5 bases). DNA for the CDR3: TGTGCCTGGACGGACGTCTCACAGCGGAGAAACCAGTACTTC. Translated: CAWTDVSQRRNQYF.